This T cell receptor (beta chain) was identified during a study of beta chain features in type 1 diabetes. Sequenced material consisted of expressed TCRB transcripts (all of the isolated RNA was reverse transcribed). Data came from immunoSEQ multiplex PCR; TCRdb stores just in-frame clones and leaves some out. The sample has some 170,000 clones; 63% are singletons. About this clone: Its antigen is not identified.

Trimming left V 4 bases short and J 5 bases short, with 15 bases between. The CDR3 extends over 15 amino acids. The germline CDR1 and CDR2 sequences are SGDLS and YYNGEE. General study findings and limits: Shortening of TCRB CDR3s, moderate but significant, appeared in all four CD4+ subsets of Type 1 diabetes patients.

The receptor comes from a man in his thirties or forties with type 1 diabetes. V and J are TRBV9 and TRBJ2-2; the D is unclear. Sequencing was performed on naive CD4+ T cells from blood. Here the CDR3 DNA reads TGTGCCAGCAGCTCCGACCTGGGCTGGACCGGGGAGCTGTTTTTT. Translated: CASSSDLGWTGELFF.